The next 13 T cell receptor beta chains were all read from a single sample in a study of CD8 T cells in ankylosing spondylitis. TCRdb redid the calling of the 5' RACE reads with MiXCR, one entry per CDR3 protein. Of around 150,000 distinct CDR3 sequences listed, around 45% are singletons. Sequenced: synovial fluid, either unsorted or a sorted T cell fraction (not recorded which). These receptor sequences come from a male donor with ankylosing spondylitis.

The genes are TRBV4-1 and TRBJ2-3; 7 positions match TRBD2. J lost 0 bases, V lost 3 bases, and 9 bases had no gene match. The CDR3 length is 17 residues. The V gene's germline CDR1 is MGHRA and CDR2 YSYEKL. The CDR3 loop reads CASSHHPPSGSTDTQYF. The CDR3, as DNA: TGCGCCAGCAGCCATCACCCCCCTAGCGGCAGCACAGATACGCAGTATTTT.

The CDR3 here is CASSLVWGGSGWREQYF. In DNA, the CDR3 is TGCGCCAGCAGCTTGGTTTGGGGCGGGAGCGGCTGGAGAGAGCAGTACTTC. The genes are TRBV5-1 and TRBJ2-7; TRBD2 aligns across 7 bases. CDR3 size: 17 residues. V lost 0 bases to trimming and J lost 7 bases; unmatched junction nucleotides: 16. Germline V gene lookup returns CDR1 SGHRS and CDR2 YFSETQ.

The V gene is TRBV18, the J gene TRBJ2-7; 12 nucleotides line up with TRBD2. This CDR3 contains 15 residues. V was clipped by 3 bases and J by 5 bases; unmatched bases: 5. Germline V lookup: CDR1 KGHSH, CDR2 LQKENI. The CDR3 nucleotides are TGTGCCAGCTCACCCCTAGCGGGAGGGCTCAACGAGCAGTACTTC. Encoded protein: CASSPLAGGLNEQYF.

This chain uses TRBV7-9 with TRBJ2-5, with D perhaps TRBD1 (6 bases). V was cut by 4 bases and J by 5 bases, with 11 bases left in between. This CDR3 has 13 amino acids. From germline, CDR1 is SEHNR and CDR2 FQNEAQ (reference sequence). This chain's CDR3 is CASSSQGRETQYF. The CDR3 DNA is TGTGCCAGCAGCTCTCAGGGGCGTGAGACCCAGTACTTC.

The rearrangement links TRBV4-1 to TRBJ2-7, with TRBD2 matching over 8 bases. CDR1 and CDR2 (germline): MGHRA, YSYEKL. The J segment lost 2 bases and the V segment lost 2 bases, leaving 5 bases of the junction unmatched. There are 15 residues in the CDR3. The CDR3: CASSQIAGLTYEQYF. The DNA of the CDR3 is TGCGCCAGCAGCCAAATAGCGGGGCTTACCTACGAGCAGTACTTC.

This rearrangement joins TRBV12-3 or TRBV12-4 to TRBJ1-1; possibly TRBD1 for D (5 bases). Trimming took 0 bases from V and 3 from J, leaving 11 bases between them. This CDR3 contains 15 residues. DNA of the CDR3: TGTGCCAGCAGTTTAGCAGGACCGGGGGACACTGAAGCTTTCTTT. Protein: CASSLAGPGDTEAFF.

The chain employs TRBV9 and TRBJ2-3, with no clear D. Trimming took 0 bases from V and 4 from J, leaving 15 bases between them. The V gene's germline CDR1 is SGDLS and CDR2 YYNGEE. The CDR3 loop spans 16 amino acids. For the CDR3, the DNA is TGTGCCAGCAGCGTAGAGGGTGGATGGGGTGCAGATACGCAGTATTTT. The encoded protein is CASSVEGGWGADTQYF.

The chain carries TRBV24-1 and TRBJ2-7; no clear D. Trimming took off 2 bases at V and 2 bases at J, with 6 bases between the two ends. The germline V gene encodes CDR1 KGHDR and CDR2 SFDVKD. The CDR3 is made up of 13 amino acids. The CDR3 nucleotides read TGTGCCACCAGTGATTCGCAGACCTACGAGCAGTACTTC. It encodes CATSDSQTYEQYF.

The V and J genes are TRBV20-1 and TRBJ2-1; 12 bases are shared with TRBD2. The J segment lost 5 bases and the V segment lost 1 base, leaving 6 bases of the junction unmatched. The germline V gene has CDR1 DFQATT and CDR2 SNEGSKA (reference sequence). This CDR3 spans 16 amino acids. The CDR3 DNA reads TGCAGTGCTAGAGCGATAGGACTAGCGGGGAACAATGAGCAGTTCTTC. Its protein is CSARAIGLAGNNEQFF.

The chain carries TRBV21-1 and TRBJ1-1. TRBV21-1 is termed a pseudogene. This CDR3 is built from 17 residues. The CDR3 nucleotides are TGTGCCAGCAGCAAAGCGGGAGACCGGAGGGGAATCACTGAAGCTTTCTTT. Protein: CASSKAGDRRGITEAFF.

This clonotype was counted between two and nine times. This chain links TRBV7-3 with TRBJ2-5; D could derive from TRBD1 or TRBD2 (6 bases each). Trimming left V 5 bases short and J 4 bases short, with 14 bases between. The germline CDR1 and CDR2 sequences are SGHTA and FQGTGA. CDR3 size: 14 residues. Written as DNA, the CDR3 is TGTGCCAGCAGCCCAACGGGGGCAGGAGAGACCCAGTACTTC. It codes for CASSPTGAGETQYF.

The CDR3, as DNA: TGCAGTGCCTTCATGCGAGACAGGGGGTCCTACGAGCAGTACTTC. Translation gives CSAFMRDRGSYEQYF. V is TRBV20-1 and J is TRBJ2-7; 9 bases line up with TRBD1. Losses at the gene ends were 6 bases for V and 1 base for J; bases not matched to a gene: 10. Germline assignment: CDR1 DFQATT and CDR2 SNEGSKA (reference sequence). This CDR3 has 15 amino acids.

This clonotype was detected only a few times. This chain uses TRBV5-1 with TRBJ1-2; D remains ambiguous. CDR3 length: 13 amino acids. CDR1 is SGHRS and CDR2 is YFSETQ in the germline V gene. V lost 4 bases and J lost 5, with 12 bases in between. The CDR3, as DNA: TGCGCCAGCAGCAAACAGCGTCTTTATGGCTACACCTTC. It translates to CASSKQRLYGYTF.